This entry features one TCR beta chain sequence. Its antigen is unknown. The length of the CDR3 is 14 residues. CDR1 and CDR2 (germline): SEHNR, FQNEAQ (reference sequence). V gave up 7 bases and J gave up 4 bases, with 16 bases separating them. Measured with immunoSEQ multiplex PCR; TCRdb has only the in-frame clones, and not every one. The table includes roughly 4,100 clones, around 66% detected once. The data originate from a study of tumor-infiltrating lymphocytes in localized non-small cell lung cancer. Study-level background: Patients included smokers and never-smokers with various histologies, some sampled after neoadjuvant chemotherapy. Resected tumor was paired with non-adjacent uninvolved lung from the same patient.

Findings of the study overall: Higher tumor T cell infiltration than in uninvolved lung was supported by TCRbeta sequencing. Not all patients were TCR sequenced, owing to tissue quantity.

The material sequenced was uninvolved lung tissue not adjacent to the tumor. The TCR was taken from a human donor with non-small cell lung cancer. The chain recombines TRBV7-9 with TRBJ2-5; D might be TRBD1 (5 bases). This CDR3 reads CASTLGATVETQYF. As DNA, the CDR3 is TGTGCCAGCACTTTAGGGGCCACCGTAGAGACCCAGTACTTC.